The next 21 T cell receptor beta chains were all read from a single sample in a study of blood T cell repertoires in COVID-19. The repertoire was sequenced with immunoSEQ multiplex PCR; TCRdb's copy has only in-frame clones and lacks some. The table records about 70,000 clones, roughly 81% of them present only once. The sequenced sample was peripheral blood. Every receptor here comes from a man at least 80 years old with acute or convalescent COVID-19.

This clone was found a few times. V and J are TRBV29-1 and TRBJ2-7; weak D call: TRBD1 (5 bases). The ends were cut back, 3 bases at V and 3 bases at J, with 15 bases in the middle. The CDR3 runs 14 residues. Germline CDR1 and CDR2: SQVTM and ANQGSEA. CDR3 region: CSVEGLEKDYEQYF. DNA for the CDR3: TGCAGCGTTGAGGGGCTTGAAAAGGACTACGAGCAGTACTTC.

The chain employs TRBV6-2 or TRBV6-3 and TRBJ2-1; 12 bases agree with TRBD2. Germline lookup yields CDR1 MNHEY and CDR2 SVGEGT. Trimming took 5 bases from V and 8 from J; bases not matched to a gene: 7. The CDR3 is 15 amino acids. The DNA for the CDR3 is TGTGCCAGCAGTAGTACTAGCGGGAGGTTTCATGAGCAGTTCTTC. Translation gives CASSSTSGRFHEQFF.

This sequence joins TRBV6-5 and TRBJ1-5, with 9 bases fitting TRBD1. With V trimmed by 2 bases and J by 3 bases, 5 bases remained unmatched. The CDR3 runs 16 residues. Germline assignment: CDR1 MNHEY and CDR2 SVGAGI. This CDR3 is CASSYEGQGNNQPQHF. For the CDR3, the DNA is TGTGCCAGCAGTTACGAGGGACAGGGTAACAATCAGCCCCAGCATTTT.

The CDR3 spells CASSVRQGPSYEQYF. CDR3 nucleotide sequence: TGTGCCAGCAGCGTTAGACAGGGGCCTTCCTACGAGCAGTACTTC. The chain links TRBV9 to TRBJ2-7; 8 bases match TRBD1. The CDR3 runs 15 residues. CDR1 and CDR2 (germline): SGDLS, YYNGEE. J was trimmed by 1 base and V by 2 bases; bases with no gene match: 5.

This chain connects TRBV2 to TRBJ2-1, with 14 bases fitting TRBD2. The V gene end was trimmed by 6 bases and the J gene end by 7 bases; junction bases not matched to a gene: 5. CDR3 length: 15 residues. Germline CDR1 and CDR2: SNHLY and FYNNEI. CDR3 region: CASRSGTSGSNEQFF. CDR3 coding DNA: TGTGCCAGCAGGTCCGGGACTAGCGGGAGTAATGAGCAGTTCTTC.

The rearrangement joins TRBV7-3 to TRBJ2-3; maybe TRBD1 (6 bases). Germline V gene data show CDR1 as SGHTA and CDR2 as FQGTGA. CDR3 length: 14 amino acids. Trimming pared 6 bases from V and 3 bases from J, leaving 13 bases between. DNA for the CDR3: TGTGCCAGCAGTTCAGGGGTTAGTACAGATACGCAGTATTTT. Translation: CASSSGVSTDTQYF.

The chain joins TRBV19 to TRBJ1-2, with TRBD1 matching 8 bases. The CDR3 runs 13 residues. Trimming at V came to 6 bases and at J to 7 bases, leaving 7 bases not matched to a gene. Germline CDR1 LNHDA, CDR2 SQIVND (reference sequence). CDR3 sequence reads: CASSYNRGVGYTF. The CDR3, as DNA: TGTGCCAGTAGCTACAACAGGGGGGTTGGCTACACCTTC.

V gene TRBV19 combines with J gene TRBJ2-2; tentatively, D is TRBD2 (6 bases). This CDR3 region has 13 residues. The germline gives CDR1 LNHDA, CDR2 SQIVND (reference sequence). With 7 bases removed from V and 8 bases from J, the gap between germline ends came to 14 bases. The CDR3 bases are TGTGCCAGTAAAGTCGGTGGAGGGGGGGAGCTGTTTTTT. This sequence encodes CASKVGGGGELFF.

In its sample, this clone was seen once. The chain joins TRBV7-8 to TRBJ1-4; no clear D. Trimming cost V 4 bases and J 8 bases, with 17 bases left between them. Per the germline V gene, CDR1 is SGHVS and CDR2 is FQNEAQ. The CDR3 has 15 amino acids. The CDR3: CASSSNSGLGEKLFF. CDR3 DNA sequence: TGTGCCAGCAGCTCAAACAGCGGCTTAGGGGAAAAACTGTTTTTT.

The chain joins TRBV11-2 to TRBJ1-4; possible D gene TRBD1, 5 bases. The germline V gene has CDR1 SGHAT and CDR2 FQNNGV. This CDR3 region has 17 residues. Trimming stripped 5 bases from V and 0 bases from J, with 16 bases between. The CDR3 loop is CASSPRALGATNEKLFF. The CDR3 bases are TGTGCCAGCAGCCCTAGGGCTTTAGGGGCAACTAATGAAAAACTGTTTTTT.

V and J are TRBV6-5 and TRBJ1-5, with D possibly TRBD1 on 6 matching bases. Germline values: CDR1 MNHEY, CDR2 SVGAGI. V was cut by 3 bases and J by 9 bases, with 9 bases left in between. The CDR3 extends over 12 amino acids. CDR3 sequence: CASSYLRGPQHF. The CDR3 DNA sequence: TGTGCCAGCAGTTATCTCAGGGGGCCCCAGCATTTT.

The CDR3 loop is CASSIREVDPPYEQYF. The CDR3 nucleotides are TGTGCCAGTAGTATTAGGGAGGTTGACCCCCCCTACGAGCAGTACTTC. This chain joins TRBV19 and TRBJ2-7; a weak D match, TRBD2 (6 bases). V was pared by 3 bases and J by 2 bases, with 17 bases between. Germline V gene sequence: CDR1 LNHDA, CDR2 SQIVND (reference sequence). The CDR3 spans 16 residues.

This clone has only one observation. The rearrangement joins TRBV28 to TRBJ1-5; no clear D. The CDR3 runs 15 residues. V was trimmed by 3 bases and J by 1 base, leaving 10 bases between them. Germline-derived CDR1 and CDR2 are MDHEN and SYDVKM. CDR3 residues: CASSFPRYSNQPQHF. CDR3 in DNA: TGTGCCAGCAGTTTCCCCAGATACAGCAATCAGCCCCAGCATTTT.

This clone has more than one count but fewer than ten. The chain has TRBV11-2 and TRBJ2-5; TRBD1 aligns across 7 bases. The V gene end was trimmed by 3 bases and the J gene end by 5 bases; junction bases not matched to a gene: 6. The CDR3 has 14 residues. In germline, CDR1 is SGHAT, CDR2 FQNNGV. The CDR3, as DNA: TGTGCCAGCAGCTTGGGGCTACAGGGGGAGACCCAGTACTTC. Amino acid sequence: CASSLGLQGETQYF. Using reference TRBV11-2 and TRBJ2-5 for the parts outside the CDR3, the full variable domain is EAGVAQSPRYKIIEKRQSVAFWCNPISGHATLYWYQQILGQGPKLLIQFQNNGVVDDSQLPKDRFSAERLKGVDSTLKIQPAKLEDSAVYLCASSLGLQGETQYFGPGTRLLVL.

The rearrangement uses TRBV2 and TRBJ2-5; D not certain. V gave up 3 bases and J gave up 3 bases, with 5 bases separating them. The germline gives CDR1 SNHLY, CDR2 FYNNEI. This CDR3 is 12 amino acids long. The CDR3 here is CASSDIEETQYF. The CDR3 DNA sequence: TGTGCCAGCAGTGATATTGAAGAGACCCAGTACTTC.

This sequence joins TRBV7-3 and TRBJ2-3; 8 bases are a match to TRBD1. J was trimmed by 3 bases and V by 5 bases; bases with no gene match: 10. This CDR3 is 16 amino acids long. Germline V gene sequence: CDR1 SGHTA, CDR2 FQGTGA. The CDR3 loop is CASSARRGQGTDTQYF. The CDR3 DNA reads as TGTGCCAGCAGCGCCCGCAGGGGGCAAGGGACAGATACGCAGTATTTT.

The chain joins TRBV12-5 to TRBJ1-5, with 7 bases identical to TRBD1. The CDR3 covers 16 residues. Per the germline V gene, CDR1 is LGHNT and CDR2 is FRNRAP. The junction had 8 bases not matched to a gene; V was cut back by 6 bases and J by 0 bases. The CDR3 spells CASGSLGQPSNQPQHF. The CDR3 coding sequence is TGTGCTAGTGGGTCCCTGGGACAGCCTAGCAATCAGCCCCAGCATTTT.

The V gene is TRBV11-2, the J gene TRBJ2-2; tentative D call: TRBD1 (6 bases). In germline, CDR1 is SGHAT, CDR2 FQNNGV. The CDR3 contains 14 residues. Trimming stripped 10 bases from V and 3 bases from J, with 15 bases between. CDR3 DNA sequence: TGTGCCACAAACTTACAGGGCTACACCGGGGAGCTGTTTTTT. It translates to CATNLQGYTGELFF.

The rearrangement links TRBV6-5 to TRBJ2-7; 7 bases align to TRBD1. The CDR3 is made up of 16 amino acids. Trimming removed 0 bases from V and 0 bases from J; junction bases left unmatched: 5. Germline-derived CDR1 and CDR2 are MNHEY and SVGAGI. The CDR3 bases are TGTGCCAGCAGTTACTCAGGGGGCTTAAGCTCCTACGAGCAGTACTTC. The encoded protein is CASSYSGGLSSYEQYF.

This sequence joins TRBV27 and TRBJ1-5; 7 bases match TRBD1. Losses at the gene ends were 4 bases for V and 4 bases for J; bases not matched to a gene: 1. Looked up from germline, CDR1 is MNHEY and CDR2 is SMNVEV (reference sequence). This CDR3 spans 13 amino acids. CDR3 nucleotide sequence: TGTGCCAGCAGTTGGGACAGAAATCAGCCCCAGCATTTT. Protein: CASSWDRNQPQHF.

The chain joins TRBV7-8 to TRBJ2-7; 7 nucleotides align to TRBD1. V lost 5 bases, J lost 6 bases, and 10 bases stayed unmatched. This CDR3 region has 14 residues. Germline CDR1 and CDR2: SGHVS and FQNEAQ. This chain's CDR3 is CASSRRQGPFEQYF. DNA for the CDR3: TGTGCCAGCAGCCGGAGACAGGGTCCGTTCGAGCAGTACTTC.